Below are 8 T cell receptor beta chains sequenced from a single sample in a study of cytomegalovirus exposure and HLA in healthy donors. Use of 60 Vbeta and 13 Jbeta primers characterized the PCR. Generated by immunoSEQ multiplex PCR, the TCRdb table keeps only in-frame clones and is missing some. The top ten clones hold roughly 2% of a sample with about 150,000 clones, 70% to 85% of them seen once. The sample comprised PBMCs. Receptor source: a man aged 30 to 39 in good health and CMV-seronegative.

V usage is TRBV19 and J usage is TRBJ2-7; TRBD2 matches 8 bases. The CDR3 totals 14 residues. CDR1 LNHDA and CDR2 SQIVND come from the germline V gene (reference sequence). V lost 8 bases, J lost 4 bases, and 10 bases stayed unmatched. DNA for the CDR3: TGTGCCAGTGGCCGGGGGGGGACACTATACGAGCAGTACTTC. This codes for CASGRGGTLYEQYF.

The gene calls are TRBV7-9 and TRBJ1-2; 8 bases are a match to TRBD1. The ends lost 5 bases at V and 4 bases at J; junction bases unmatched: 3. The CDR3 is 13 amino acids. From germline, CDR1 is SEHNR and CDR2 FQNEAQ (reference sequence). This CDR3 is CASSTGTGYGYTF. CDR3 bases: TGTGCCAGCAGCACGGGGACAGGCTATGGCTACACCTTC.

The chain employs TRBV7-2 and TRBJ2-5, with 7 bases identical to TRBD2. V was pared by 0 bases and J by 5 bases, with 3 bases of the junction left unmatched. The CDR3 extends over 14 amino acids. CDR1 and CDR2 (germline): SGHTA, FQGNSA. The CDR3 loop is CASSLAGGSETQYF. As DNA, the CDR3 is TGTGCCAGCAGCTTAGCGGGGGGGTCGGAGACCCAGTACTTC. Drawing the rest from reference TRBV7-2 and TRBJ2-5, the complete variable domain is GAGVSQSPSNKVTEKGKDVELRCDPISGHTALYWYRQSLGQGLEFLIYFQGNSAPDKSGLPSDRFSAERTGGSVSTLTIQRTQQEDSAVYLCASSLAGGSETQYFGPGTRLLVL.

V is TRBV19 and J is TRBJ2-1, with D possibly TRBD2 on 5 matching bases. This CDR3 has 13 residues. The V and J ends lost 6 bases and 13 bases respectively, with 19 bases between them. CDR1 LNHDA and CDR2 SQIVND come from the germline V gene (reference sequence). The CDR3 sequence is CASRSLEHRLQFF. The CDR3, as DNA: TGTGCCAGTAGAAGCCTGGAACACAGACTACAGTTCTTC.

This sequence joins TRBV7-2 and TRBJ1-3, with a weak D call TRBD1 (5 bases). Germline loops: CDR1 SGHTA, CDR2 FQGNSA. The CDR3 loop spans 16 amino acids. Trimming pared 5 bases from V and 0 bases from J, leaving 14 bases between. CDR3 region: CASSRGTPLSGNTIYF. CDR3 nucleotides: TGTGCCAGCAGCCGCGGGACTCCTCTCTCTGGAAACACCATATATTTT.

DNA for the CDR3: TGTGCCAGCAGATCAGACAGATACAATTCACCCCTCCACTTT. Its translation is CASRSDRYNSPLHF. V usage is TRBV7-8 and J usage is TRBJ1-6, with a tentative D call TRBD1 (5 bases). Germline CDR1 and CDR2: SGHVS and FQNEAQ. V gave up 6 bases and J gave up 7 bases, with 13 bases separating them. The length of the CDR3 is 14 residues.

This clone was seen a few times. The chain carries TRBV6-5 and TRBJ1-2; 8 nucleotides line up with TRBD1. Unmatched junction bases numbered 8, after V lost 5 bases and J lost 6 bases. Germline-derived CDR1 and CDR2 are MNHEY and SVGAGI. This CDR3 contains 14 residues. CDR3 protein: CASSNPGGADGYTF. The CDR3 DNA reads as TGTGCCAGCAGTAATCCAGGGGGCGCGGATGGCTACACCTTC.

The chain recombines TRBV10-3 with TRBJ2-7; 9 bases map to TRBD1. The CDR3 runs to 15 residues. Looked up from germline, CDR1 is ENHRY and CDR2 is SYGVKD. The ends lost 6 bases at V and 1 base at J; junction bases unmatched: 7. The CDR3 region has the DNA TGTGCCATCAGAACGGACAGGGGAGGTTCCTACGAGCAGTACTTC. It codes for CAIRTDRGGSYEQYF.